A selection of T cell receptor beta chains follows, all from one sample in a study of beta chain features in type 1 diabetes. Assay: immunoSEQ multiplex PCR; the TCRdb copy retains only in-frame clones and omits some. The table includes about 230,000 clones, around 9.6% detected once. The sequencing sample was made of naive CD4+ T cells from blood. These receptors all come from a young woman in good health. The CDR3 runs from the conserved cysteine through the conserved F or W. D genes are given only for firm matches. Clone size is given for some rows only: seen once, a few or many times, or a class if the clone is expanded.

d_call clone_size j_call v_call cdr3_nt cdr3_aa
. . TRBJ1-2 TRBV29-1 TGCAGCGTTGAAGATCCTGGTTGGGGGGGAAAGCGGCGGGACTATGGCTACACCTTC CSVEDPGWGGKRRDYGYTF
TRBD1 few TRBJ1-1 TRBV2 TGTGCCAGCAGGGGGGACAGCAACACTGAAGCTTTCTTT CASRGDSNTEAFF
TRBD2 . TRBJ2-7 TRBV7-2 TGTGCCAGCAGTCTAGCGGGGGAGTACGAGCAGTACTTC CASSLAGEYEQYF
TRBD2 few TRBJ2-5 TRBV2 TGTGCCAGCAGAGTAGCGGGAGGGTATGAGACCCAGTACTTC CASRVAGGYETQYF
. few TRBJ2-3 TRBV19 TGTGCCAGTAGTGCGGGACGGAGGTACACAGATACGCAGTATTTT CASSAGRRYTDTQYF
. . TRBJ1-3 TRBV25-1 TGTGCCAGCAGTGAATATTTGCCAGGGATCTCTGGAAACACCATATATTTT CASSEYLPGISGNTIYF
TRBD2 . TRBJ2-3 TRBV10-2 TGCGCCAGCAGTGAGATGGCGGGAGGGCCTTCCGGAGATACGCAGTATTTT CASSEMAGGPSGDTQYF
TRBD1 few TRBJ2-3 TRBV10-3 TGTGCCATCAGTGATGGACAGGGAACGGTGGATACGCAGTATTTT CAISDGQGTVDTQYF
TRBD2 few TRBJ2-7 TRBV14 TGTGCCAGCAGCCAAGGACTAGCGGGACTGTACGAGCAGTACTTC CASSQGLAGLYEQYF
. . TRBJ1-6 TRBV10-2 TGCGCCAGCAGGGGAGGCGAGAATAATTCACCCCTCCACTTT CASRGGENNSPLHF